One and the same sample provided the 30 T cell receptor beta chains below, sequenced in a study of cytomegalovirus exposure and HLA in healthy donors. In the PCR, 60 Vbeta and 13 Jbeta primers were used. Profiling relied on immunoSEQ multiplex PCR, and the TCRdb table lists in-frame clones only, not all of them. The data contain approximately 160,000 clones, 80% of them singletons. Sequences were obtained from PBMCs. These receptors came from a man aged 25 to 45 in good health and CMV-seropositive.

The CDR3 loop reads CASSLGGFDEKLFF. In nucleotides, the CDR3 is TGTGCCAGCAGCTTAGGAGGGTTTGATGAAAAACTGTTTTTT. The J gene is TRBJ1-4, the V gene TRBV7-2; D is ambiguous. V lost 1 base and J lost 6, with 9 bases in between. This CDR3 has 14 amino acids. Germline V lookup: CDR1 SGHTA, CDR2 FQGNSA. Full variable domain (rest looked up from reference TRBV7-2 and TRBJ1-4): GAGVSQSPSNKVTEKGKDVELRCDPISGHTALYWYRQSLGQGLEFLIYFQGNSAPDKSGLPSDRFSAERTGGSVSTLTIQRTQQEDSAVYLCASSLGGFDEKLFFGSGTQLSVL.

J is TRBJ1-1 and V is TRBV20-1, with D hard to call. Germline V gene lookup returns CDR1 DFQATT and CDR2 SNEGSKA (reference sequence). V lost 6 bases, J lost 6 bases, and 11 bases lay in between. The CDR3 is 11 amino acids. The CDR3 DNA follows: TGCAGTGCCGTCTTCGGAGCTGAAGCTTTCTTT. Translating it yields CSAVFGAEAFF.

This clone turned up a few times. V is TRBV7-6 and J is TRBJ2-7, with 8 bases aligning to TRBD1. The germline CDR1 and CDR2 sequences are SGHVS and FNYEAQ. CDR3 size: 13 residues. V gave up 10 bases and J gave up 4 bases; unmatched junction bases: 9. The CDR3 DNA follows: TGTGCCAATTACAGGGGGTCCGGTTACGAGCAGTACTTC. Its translation is CANYRGSGYEQYF.

The chain employs TRBV27 and TRBJ1-1; D remains unclear. This CDR3 has 13 residues. V dropped 4 bases and J dropped 3 bases, with 9 bases sitting between them. Germline lookup yields CDR1 MNHEY and CDR2 SMNVEV (reference sequence). CDR3 in amino acids: CASSWLQDTEAFF. CDR3 sequence (DNA): TGTGCCAGCAGTTGGTTGCAGGACACTGAAGCTTTCTTT.

Here the CDR3 reads CASSVSGSYEQYF. CDR3 coding DNA: TGCGCCAGCAGCGTTAGCGGGAGCTACGAGCAGTACTTC. The chain couples TRBV5-1 to TRBJ2-7, with 9 bases identical to TRBD2. The CDR3 consists of 13 residues. Germline lookup yields CDR1 SGHRS and CDR2 YFSETQ. Trimming cost V 4 bases and J 3 bases; bases outside gene matches: 2.

This clone is a singleton in its sample. The gene calls are TRBV4-1 and TRBJ2-5; TRBD2 might be the D (5 bases). Matching the DNA end better, TRBJ2-7 makes the J call doubtful. The V gene's germline CDR1 is MGHRA and CDR2 YSYEKL. The CDR3 runs 16 residues. The CDR3 reads CASSQDLSGSSYEQYF. The CDR3 coding sequence is TGCGCCAGCAGCCAAGATCTTAGTGGGAGCTCCTACGAGCAGTACTTC.

In DNA form, the CDR3 reads TGTGCCAGCAGTCGCCCGCTGGGAGGCGGCGAGCAGTACTTC. Translating it yields CASSRPLGGGEQYF. The rearrangement joins TRBV6-5 to TRBJ2-7; D may be TRBD2 (6 bases). Trimming cost V 5 bases and J 6 bases, with 17 bases left between them. Per the germline V gene, CDR1 is MNHEY and CDR2 is SVGAGI. This CDR3 is built from 14 residues.

This clone was recorded a few times. J is TRBJ2-3 and V is TRBV7-2, with TRBD2 matching over 11 bases. There are 15 residues in the CDR3. The J segment lost 3 bases and the V segment lost 5 bases, leaving 4 bases of the junction unmatched. Looked up from germline, CDR1 is SGHTA and CDR2 is FQGNSA. The CDR3 bases are TGTGCCAGCAGCACAAGGACTAGCGGGACAGATACGCAGTATTTT. It translates to CASSTRTSGTDTQYF.

A few counts support this clone. The chain joins TRBV2 to TRBJ1-1, with D possibly being TRBD1 (6 bases). The CDR3 has 15 residues. Germline V lookup: CDR1 SNHLY, CDR2 FYNNEI. Trimming removed 6 bases from V and 0 bases from J, with 14 bases in between. As DNA, the CDR3 is TGTGCCAGCAGGCCGGGGGGGACACTGAACACTGAAGCTTTCTTT. Amino acid sequence: CASRPGGTLNTEAFF.

The rearrangement joins TRBV6-1 to TRBJ2-2; 7 bases are shared with TRBD1. V was clipped by 10 bases and J by 5 bases; unmatched bases: 7. The germline gives CDR1 MNHNS, CDR2 SASEGT. The CDR3 covers 13 residues. CDR3 sequence (DNA): TGTGCCACCCAGGGGGTGGGGACCGGGGAGCTGTTTTTT. Its protein product is CATQGVGTGELFF.

The chain couples TRBV5-4 to TRBJ1-4; D uncertain. V shed 4 bases and J shed 8 bases, with 9 bases lying between them. The CDR3 has 12 amino acids. The germline V gene has CDR1 SGHNT and CDR2 YYREEE (reference sequence). In DNA form, the CDR3 reads TGTGCCAGCAGCAACTACCTAGAAAAACTGTTTTTT. It translates to CASSNYLEKLFF.

This rearrangement joins TRBV28 to TRBJ2-1; possibly TRBD1 for D (6 bases). The ends were cut back, 6 bases at V and 6 bases at J, with 18 bases in the middle. From germline, CDR1 is MDHEN and CDR2 SYDVKM. The CDR3 sequence is 15 residues long. The CDR3 loop is CASSLMGAGTNEQFF. In nucleotides, the CDR3 is TGTGCCAGCAGCCTAATGGGGGCCGGGACCAATGAGCAGTTCTTC. Filled out from reference TRBV28 and TRBJ2-1, the complete variable domain reads DVKVTQSSRYLVKRTGEKVFLECVQDMDHENMFWYRQDPGLGLRLIYFSYDVKMKEKGDIPEGYSVSREKKERFSLILESASTNQTSMYLCASSLMGAGTNEQFFGPGTRLTVL.

The chain carries TRBV2 and TRBJ2-3, with 8 bases identical to TRBD2. The CDR3 spans 12 residues. Germline V gene sequence: CDR1 SNHLY, CDR2 FYNNEI. Trimming at V came to 6 bases and at J to 4 bases, leaving 0 bases not matched to a gene. DNA for the CDR3: TGTGCCAGCAGAGCGGGAGCAGATACGCAGTATTTT. Translating gives CASRAGADTQYF.

This rearrangement joins TRBV11-2 to TRBJ1-4, with D tentatively TRBD1 (5 bases). Germline lookup yields CDR1 SGHAT and CDR2 FQNNGV. The CDR3 spans 15 residues. V lost 1 base and J 5 bases, leaving 11 bases between the germline ends. CDR3 sequence reads: CASSLVARVNEKLFF. CDR3 bases: TGTGCCAGCAGCTTAGTTGCCAGGGTAAATGAAAAACTGTTTTTT.

This clone showed up just a few times. The chain uses TRBV7-9 and TRBJ1-1; possibly TRBD1 for D (5 bases). V dropped 5 bases and J dropped 5 bases, with 15 bases sitting between them. Germline V CDR1 and CDR2: SEHNR, FQNEAQ (reference sequence). CDR3 length equals 14 residues. Here the CDR3 reads CASSPPGPGTEAFF. Written as DNA, the CDR3 is TGTGCCAGCAGCCCACCAGGGCCAGGGACTGAAGCTTTCTTT.

This chain connects TRBV12-5 to TRBJ2-7, with a possible D match to TRBD2 (5 bases). CDR1 and CDR2 (germline): LGHNT, FRNRAP. Trimming pared 5 bases from V and 3 bases from J, leaving 14 bases between. The CDR3 is made up of 14 amino acids. CDR3 protein: CASGPLDRDYEQYF. CDR3 sequence (DNA): TGTGCTAGTGGTCCCCTCGACCGGGACTACGAGCAGTACTTC.

The chain joins TRBV10-1 to TRBJ2-1; TRBD2 matches 11 bases. The CDR3 has 17 amino acids. The trim removed 2 bases at V and 2 bases at J, leaving 5 bases unmatched. Germline lookup yields CDR1 WNHNN and CDR2 SYGVQD (reference sequence). The CDR3 sequence is CASSEGLAGAPYNEQFF. DNA for the CDR3: TGCGCCAGCAGTGAGGGACTAGCGGGCGCTCCCTACAATGAGCAGTTCTTC.

The chain joins TRBV9 to TRBJ2-3; TRBD2 agrees at 7 bases. This CDR3 is 16 amino acids long. The V segment lost 4 bases and the J segment 3 bases; nucleotides outside the gene matches: 11. Germline V CDR1 and CDR2: SGDLS, YYNGEE. The DNA for the CDR3 is TGTGCCAGCAGCCCTCAGGGCGGGGGAGAAACAGATACGCAGTATTTT. Protein product: CASSPQGGGETDTQYF.

The chain recombines TRBV7-9 with TRBJ2-7, with 13 positions matching TRBD2. The CDR3 contains 16 residues. The V and J ends lost 5 bases and 5 bases, in that order; junction bases with no gene match: 9. Germline V CDR1 and CDR2: SEHNR, FQNEAQ (reference sequence). DNA for the CDR3: TGTGCCAGCAGCCCCACGACTAGCGGGGGGACCAACGAGCAGTACTTC. Translating gives CASSPTTSGGTNEQYF.

The count of this clone is one. The chain uses TRBV5-4 and TRBJ2-1, with TRBD2 as a possible D gene (6 bases). Trimming removed 2 bases from V and 12 bases from J, with 12 bases in between. There are 12 residues in the CDR3. In germline, CDR1 is SGHNT, CDR2 YYREEE (reference sequence). In DNA form, the CDR3 reads TGTGCCAGCAGCTTAGCGGGCAAAGCGCAGTTCTTC. Encoded protein: CASSLAGKAQFF.

The chain combines TRBV28 with TRBJ2-5, with TRBD2 as a possible D gene (6 bases). This CDR3 spans 14 amino acids. CDR1 and CDR2 (germline): MDHEN, SYDVKM. V gave up 8 bases and J gave up 4 bases, with 17 bases separating them. CDR3 coding DNA: TGTGCCAGCGGAAACTTGGGGGGAACAGAGACCCAGTACTTC. Amino acids: CASGNLGGTETQYF.

The V call is TRBV5-1, the J call TRBJ2-3; tentative D call: TRBD1 (6 bases). Germline V gene sequence: CDR1 SGHRS, CDR2 YFSETQ. V was cut by 6 bases and J by 1 base, with 15 bases left in between. The length of the CDR3 is 15 residues. As DNA, the CDR3 is TGCGCCAGCACCACAGGGTTGGGAGGCACAGATACGCAGTATTTT. Protein sequence: CASTTGLGGTDTQYF.

As concerns this clone: The junction differs from germline at one of its ends, possibly a read error. The chain employs TRBV7-9 and TRBJ2-7; 11 bases agree with TRBD1. The CDR3 runs to 18 residues. Germline CDR1 is SEHNR and CDR2 is FQNEAQ (reference sequence). CDR3 sequence reads: CSSSTALDRGLRSHEQYF. CDR3 DNA sequence: TGTTCCAGCAGCACCGCCTTGGACAGGGGGCTTCGAAGCCACGAGCAGTACTTC. The full variable domain, in which reference TRBV7-9 and TRBJ2-7 provide the parts outside the CDR3, is DTGVSQNPRHKITKRGQNVTFRCDPISEHNRLYWYRQTLGQGPEFLTYFQNEAQLEKSRLLSDRFSAERPKGSFSTLEIQRTEQGDSAMYLCSSSTALDRGLRSHEQYFGPGTRLTVT.

The chain recombines TRBV18 with TRBJ1-1; D is ambiguous. CDR3 length equals 13 residues. In germline, CDR1 is KGHSH, CDR2 LQKENI. Trimming removed 8 bases at V and 4 bases at J, with 14 bases between. The CDR3 region has the DNA TGTGCCAGCACTACCATCGGCCTCACTGAAGCTTTCTTT. Protein sequence: CASTTIGLTEAFF.

The chain recombines TRBV20-1 with TRBJ1-1; D is unresolved. Germline V lookup: CDR1 DFQATT, CDR2 SNEGSKA (reference sequence). The CDR3 totals 10 residues. The CDR3 DNA follows: TGCAGCGCGGAAAACACTGAAGCTTTCTTT. Translating gives CSAENTEAFF.

This sequence joins TRBV7-9 and TRBJ2-7; 8 nucleotides agree with TRBD1. The CDR3 covers 15 residues. The germline gives CDR1 SEHNR, CDR2 FQNEAQ (reference sequence). V lost 2 bases to trimming and J lost 5 bases; unmatched junction nucleotides: 8. CDR3 sequence reads: CASSLSPGGTDEQYF. The CDR3 region has the DNA TGTGCCAGCAGCTTATCCCCAGGGGGCACTGACGAGCAGTACTTC.

This clone has only one observation. The chain combines TRBV4-1 with TRBJ2-7; a possible D gene is TRBD1 (5 bases). Germline-derived CDR1 and CDR2 are MGHRA and YSYEKL. The CDR3 consists of 15 residues. Trimming stripped 1 base from V and 0 bases from J, with 10 bases between. The CDR3 loop is CASSQVPDSSYEQYF. The CDR3 DNA follows: TGCGCCAGCAGCCAAGTTCCCGACAGCTCCTACGAGCAGTACTTC.

The J gene is TRBJ2-7, the V gene TRBV28; D remains unclear. This CDR3 has 16 residues. Germline assignment: CDR1 MDHEN and CDR2 SYDVKM. Trimming pared 6 bases from V and 2 bases from J, leaving 20 bases between. As DNA, the CDR3 is TGTGCCAGCAGCTTCACCGTCGCATTACGGGCCTACGAGCAGTACTTC. It specifies CASSFTVALRAYEQYF.

The rearrangement uses TRBV29-1 and TRBJ1-4; D ambiguous. The V gene lost 7 bases and the J gene lost 7 bases, with 16 bases spanning the gap. The CDR3 length is 13 residues. Germline-derived CDR1 and CDR2 are SQVTM and ANQGSEA. The chain's CDR3 is CSASEVPFEKLFF. The CDR3 nucleotides are TGCAGCGCCTCAGAAGTGCCGTTTGAAAAACTGTTTTTT.

The CDR3 loop is CASSLAREVRNEQFF. The DNA for the CDR3 is TGTGCCAGCAGCTTGGCGCGGGAGGTTAGAAATGAGCAGTTCTTC. The chain has TRBV5-4 and TRBJ2-1; 8 bases line up with TRBD2. CDR3 length equals 15 residues. V was pared by 0 bases and J by 7 bases, with 6 bases of the junction left unmatched. Germline V gene lookup returns CDR1 SGHNT and CDR2 YYREEE (reference sequence).